One and the same sample provided the 27 T cell receptor beta chains below, sequenced in a study of T-cell reconstitution after alpha-beta-depleted transplantation in children. The authors prepared the TCRbeta library with unique molecular identifiers. In TCRdb, the PCR reads were re-called with MiXCR into one record per CDR3 protein. Altogether over 200,000 distinct CDR3 sequences are present, roughly 10% being singletons, with the ten largest covering roughly 27%. The material was PBMCs, obtained before TCRalphabeta/CD19-depleted stem cell transplant. The receptors come from a child less than two years old with acute myeloid leukemia, due to receive a stem cell transplant.

The sample holds many counts of this clonotype. V is TRBV5-1 and J is TRBJ2-7; tentatively, D is TRBD1 (6 bases). Germline CDR1 and CDR2: SGHRS and YFSETQ. The CDR3 covers 15 residues. V was pared by 5 bases and J by 2 bases, with 17 bases between. The CDR3 sequence: CASSQTGHATYEQYF. CDR3 coding DNA: TGCGCCAGCAGTCAGACGGGACACGCGACCTACGAGCAGTACTTC.

With respect to this clonotype: A much larger clone lies one base from this, so it may be a read error. The gene calls are TRBV25-1 and TRBJ2-1; a possible D gene is TRBD2 (5 bases). Germline V gene data show CDR1 as MGHDK and CDR2 as SYGVNS. Trimming removed 6 bases from V and 2 bases from J, with 11 bases in between. The length of the CDR3 is 14 residues. The CDR3 loop is CASSPYGTYNEQFF. Here the CDR3 DNA reads TGTGCCAGCAGCCCCTACGGGACCTACAATGAGCAGTTCTTC.

The sample holds many counts of this clonotype. The CDR3, as DNA: TGTGCCACCAGTGTTAGCGGGAGGAGGACAGATACGCAGTATTTT. Its translation is CATSVSGRRTDTQYF. The V and J genes are TRBV24-1 and TRBJ2-3; 10 nucleotides align to TRBD2. CDR3 length: 15 amino acids. The trim removed 5 bases at V and 3 bases at J, leaving 4 bases unmatched. CDR1 is KGHDR and CDR2 is SFDVKD in the germline V gene.

This clonotype was seen ten or more times. V usage is TRBV6-5 and J usage is TRBJ2-7; weak D call: TRBD1 (6 bases). There are 12 residues in the CDR3. Germline CDR1 is MNHEY and CDR2 is SVGAGI. Trimming cost V 7 bases and J 0 bases, with 7 bases left between them. CDR3 DNA sequence: TGTGCCAGCACGGACAGCTCCTACGAGCAGTACTTC. This gives the protein CASTDSSYEQYF.

This clonotype was counted ten times or more. This chain uses TRBV5-1 with TRBJ2-2; D perhaps matches TRBD1 (6 bases). The CDR3 spans 16 residues. The germline gives CDR1 SGHRS, CDR2 YFSETQ. V was pared by 3 bases and J by 3 bases, with 15 bases between. CDR3 sequence: CASSSHMDRYTGELFF. DNA of the CDR3: TGCGCCAGCAGCTCCCATATGGACAGATACACCGGGGAGCTGTTTTTT. The complete variable domain, with remaining parts taken from reference TRBV5-1 and TRBJ2-2, reads KAGVTQTPRYLIKTRGQQVTLSCSPISGHRSVSWYQQTPGQGLQFLFEYFSETQRNKGNFPGRFSGRQFSNSRSEMNVSTLELGDSALYLCASSSHMDRYTGELFFGEGSRLTVL.

In its sample, this clonotype was seen many times. The chain recombines TRBV2 with TRBJ2-2; D possibly corresponds to TRBD2 (6 bases). The CDR3 length is 15 residues. The germline V gene has CDR1 SNHLY and CDR2 FYNNEI. V was trimmed by 11 bases and J by 6 bases, leaving 22 bases between them. CDR3 sequence: CAGRGTLGEAGELFF. CDR3 nucleotide sequence: TGTGCCGGGAGAGGGACCCTCGGGGAGGCCGGGGAGCTGTTTTTT.

The chain has TRBV12-3 or TRBV12-4 and TRBJ2-7; TRBD2 agrees at 12 bases. V lost 7 bases, J lost 4 bases, and 8 bases stayed unmatched. CDR3 length: 15 amino acids. CDR3 sequence (DNA): TGTGCCAGCACCCCGACTAGCGGGAGTATGTACGAGCAGTACTTC. Translation gives CASTPTSGSMYEQYF.

This clonotype was counted at least ten times. The J gene is TRBJ1-5, the V gene TRBV7-2; TRBD1 agrees at 9 bases. Germline loops: CDR1 SGHTA, CDR2 FQGNSA. Trimming took 2 bases from V and 7 from J; bases not matched to a gene: 6. This CDR3 comprises 15 residues. Here the CDR3 DNA reads TGTGCCAGCAGCTTAATGGGACAGGGACAACAGCCCCAGCATTTT. It codes for CASSLMGQGQQPQHF.

The table lists this clonotype with many counts. The chain combines TRBV5-1 with TRBJ2-5, with TRBD1 identical over 9 bases. V shed 4 bases, J shed 2 bases, and the junction held 12 bases outside the gene matches. The CDR3 spans 17 residues. Germline V lookup: CDR1 SGHRS, CDR2 YFSETQ. The CDR3 region is CASSRRATGGRQETQYF. For the CDR3, the DNA is TGCGCCAGCAGCCGCCGCGCGACAGGGGGGCGGCAAGAGACCCAGTACTTC.

This clonotype was picked up many times. This chain connects TRBV12-3 or TRBV12-4 to TRBJ2-1; TRBD2 is a possible D gene (5 bases). The CDR3 extends over 12 amino acids. Trimming removed 6 bases from V and 10 bases from J, with 13 bases in between. Here the CDR3 DNA reads TGTGCCAGCAGCCGGGGAATTGGAGAGCAGTTCTTC. This encodes CASSRGIGEQFF.

This clonotype was detected many times. The chain joins TRBV28 to TRBJ1-6; D call uncertain. The CDR3 covers 15 residues. V lost 3 bases and J lost 5, with 11 bases in between. Germline CDR1 is MDHEN and CDR2 is SYDVKM. CDR3 DNA sequence: TGTGCCAGCAGTTTGATGGTAGCCAATAATTCACCCCTCCACTTT. Amino acid sequence: CASSLMVANNSPLHF. The entire variable domain, with the rest obtained from reference TRBV28 and TRBJ1-6, is as follows: DVKVTQSSRYLVKRTGEKVFLECVQDMDHENMFWYRQDPGLGLRLIYFSYDVKMKEKGDIPEGYSVSREKKERFSLILESASTNQTSMYLCASSLMVANNSPLHFGNGTRLTVT.

This clonotype was observed many times. V is TRBV18 and J is TRBJ2-2; D is undetermined. The CDR3 is made up of 13 amino acids. V lost 4 bases, J lost 5 bases, and 8 bases lay in between. Germline loops: CDR1 KGHSH, CDR2 LQKENI. The CDR3 spells CASSLSLTGELFF. The CDR3 coding sequence is TGTGCCAGCTCACTTTCTTTGACCGGGGAGCTGTTTTTT.

Ten or more counts support this clonotype. This chain joins TRBV20-1 and TRBJ2-7; tentatively, D is TRBD2 (6 bases). Looked up from germline, CDR1 is DFQATT and CDR2 is SNEGSKA (reference sequence). CDR3 length: 14 residues. Between the trimmed V and J ends, which lost 3 bases and 2 bases, there was a span of 14 bases. The CDR3 sequence: CSASKREPPYEQYF. In nucleotides, the CDR3 is TGCAGTGCTAGTAAACGGGAGCCACCCTACGAGCAGTACTTC.

This clonotype was picked up many times. This rearrangement joins TRBV5-1 to TRBJ1-4; D not resolved. The CDR3 consists of 16 residues. Germline CDR1 is SGHRS and CDR2 is YFSETQ. The V end lost 4 bases, the J end lost 3 bases, and 16 bases lay between the germline ends. The CDR3 nucleotides are TGCGCCAGCAGCAACACTCCAACAGATCCTAATGAAAAACTGTTTTTT. Translation gives CASSNTPTDPNEKLFF.

This clonotype was observed at least ten times. The rearrangement uses TRBV5-1 and TRBJ2-7, with 12 positions matching TRBD2. This CDR3 is built from 17 residues. Per the germline V gene, CDR1 is SGHRS and CDR2 is YFSETQ. V trimming: 1 base; J trimming: 0 bases; junction bases outside the gene matches: 5. CDR3 bases: TGCGCCAGCAGCTTGTTACGGACTAGCGGGACCTCCTACGAGCAGTACTTC. It specifies CASSLLRTSGTSYEQYF.

On this clonotype itself: Since a much larger clone is just one base distant, this may be a read error. CDR3: CTSSLEVGSGGEQFF. In nucleotides, the CDR3 is TGTACCAGCAGCTTAGAGGTAGGCTCGGGTGGCGAGCAGTTCTTC. J is TRBJ2-1 and V is TRBV11-3; D is unclear. Germline CDR1 and CDR2: SGHNT and YENEEA. This CDR3 contains 15 residues.

This clonotype has at least ten counts. The V and J genes are TRBV20-1 and TRBJ2-1; 11 bases are a match to TRBD2. J lost 6 bases, V lost 0 bases, and 1 base had no gene match. The CDR3 has 14 amino acids. Germline V gives CDR1 DFQATT, CDR2 SNEGSKA (reference sequence). In DNA form, the CDR3 reads TGCAGTGCTAGAGATAGCGGGAGGGCCAATGAGCAGTTCTTC. This sequence encodes CSARDSGRANEQFF.

This clonotype has more than one count but fewer than ten. The chain combines TRBV20-1 with TRBJ1-3; D gene unclear. The germline CDR1 and CDR2 sequences are DFQATT and SNEGSKA (reference sequence). V was shortened by 0 bases and J by 0 bases, with 9 bases between the two germline ends. CDR3 length: 15 amino acids. CDR3 sequence reads: CSAREGFNSGNTIYF. DNA for the CDR3: TGCAGTGCTAGAGAGGGCTTCAACTCTGGAAACACCATATATTTT.

This clonotype has a count of ten or more. This sequence joins TRBV20-1 and TRBJ2-1, with a weak D call TRBD2 (5 bases). The V gene lost 1 base and the J gene lost 16 bases, with 20 bases spanning the gap. Germline values: CDR1 DFQATT, CDR2 SNEGSKA (reference sequence). The CDR3 sequence is 13 residues long. The CDR3 protein is CSARVTGRVPIFF. The CDR3 DNA is TGCAGTGCTAGAGTGACCGGGCGGGTCCCAATCTTCTTC.

Only one count was recorded for this clonotype. Mismatch with germline at one junction end may stem from a read error. J is TRBJ1-2 and V is TRBV18; maybe TRBD1 (5 bases). The CDR3 extends over 14 amino acids. CDR1 is KGHSH and CDR2 is LQKENI in the germline V gene. CDR3 protein: CASSTGTDPRGYPF. CDR3 in DNA: TGTGCCAGCTCAACCGGGACGGATCCTAGGGGCTACCCCTTC.

This clonotype has at least ten counts. This rearrangement joins TRBV11-2 to TRBJ1-1, with a tentative D call TRBD1 (5 bases). The CDR3 length is 14 residues. In germline, CDR1 is SGHAT, CDR2 FQNNGV. The V and J ends lost 2 bases and 8 bases respectively, with 15 bases between them. CDR3 sequence (DNA): TGTGCCAGCAGCTTAAGGGTCAGCAGGGTGGAAGCTTTCTTT. This gives the protein CASSLRVSRVEAFF.

This clonotype was recorded at least ten times. The gene calls are TRBV12-3 or TRBV12-4 and TRBJ2-3; D not resolved. The germline V and J ends were trimmed by 1 base and 7 bases, with 6 bases remaining between them. This CDR3 region has 12 residues. CDR3 in amino acids: CASSLGGYTQYF. DNA of the CDR3: TGTGCCAGCAGTTTAGGGGGATATACGCAGTATTTT.

This clonotype was picked up many times. The J gene is TRBJ1-6, the V gene TRBV2; possibly TRBD1 for D (6 bases). Germline CDR1 is SNHLY and CDR2 is FYNNEI. V lost 10 bases and J 9 bases, leaving 16 bases between the germline ends. CDR3 length: 13 amino acids. Written as DNA, the CDR3 is TGTGCCACCACCACAGGGATCAGTTCACCCCTCCACTTT. Protein sequence: CATTTGISSPLHF.

A note on this clonotype: A much larger clone sits a single nucleotide away, making a read error possible. The chain uses TRBV10-3 and TRBJ2-2, with D perhaps TRBD2 (6 bases). In germline, CDR1 is ENHRY, CDR2 SYGVKD. The CDR3 runs 16 residues. The CDR3 reads CPISESASVNTGELFF. The CDR3 region has the DNA TGTCCCATCAGTGAGTCGGCTAGCGTCAACACCGGGGAGCTGTTTTTT.

This clonotype has at least ten counts. V usage is TRBV7-2 and J usage is TRBJ2-1; D unresolved. Trimming took off 0 bases at V and 5 bases at J, with 5 bases between the two ends. Germline V gene data show CDR1 as SGHTA and CDR2 as FQGNSA. The CDR3 covers 13 residues. CDR3 in amino acids: CASSLALHNEQFF. CDR3 nucleotide sequence: TGTGCCAGCAGCTTAGCGCTCCACAATGAGCAGTTCTTC.

The chain's CDR3 is CSAPRQGAGGEQYF. CDR3 nucleotides: TGCAGTGCTCCCCGACAGGGAGCCGGCGGCGAGCAGTACTTC. The V call is TRBV20-1, the J call TRBJ2-7; 7 nucleotides align to TRBD1. Trimming took 5 bases from V and 6 from J; bases not matched to a gene: 13. The CDR3 covers 14 residues. Germline V gene sequence: CDR1 DFQATT, CDR2 SNEGSKA (reference sequence).

The J gene is TRBJ2-2, the V gene TRBV19; D uncertain. Germline values: CDR1 LNHDA, CDR2 SQIVND (reference sequence). Trimming cost V 3 bases and J 6 bases, with 8 bases left between them. CDR3 length: 13 residues. CDR3 in DNA: TGTGCCAGTAGTATGAGTGTTTCCGGGGAGCTGTTTTTT. It translates to CASSMSVSGELFF.